A selection of T cell receptor beta chains follows, all from one sample in a study of blood T cell repertoires in COVID-19. Profiled with immunoSEQ multiplex PCR; TCRdb holds only in-frame clones, not every one. The data contain 80,000 or so clones, 70% to 75% of them singletons. The sequenced material came from peripheral blood. These receptors came from a man aged 45-65 years with active or convalescent COVID-19. Each CDR3 is given with its conserved first and last residue. Each record gives: V gene, D gene, CDR3 length, J gene, clone size, CDR3 protein, CDR3 DNA. The D gene is left open where the match is weak. Size is stated for part of the rows, as once, few or many counts, or as a class when the clone is expanded.

V gene: TRBV5-1; D gene: NA; CDR3 length: 15; J gene: TRBJ1-1; clone size: NA; CDR3 protein: CASSFMGAGATEAFF; CDR3 DNA: TGCGCCAGCAGCTTTATGGGGGCAGGGGCCACTGAAGCTTTCTTT
V gene: TRBV11-2; D gene: NA; CDR3 length: 13; J gene: TRBJ1-1; clone size: NA; CDR3 protein: CASSLTADTEAFF; CDR3 DNA: TGTGCCAGCAGCTTAACAGCGGACACTGAAGCTTTCTTT
V gene: TRBV7-3; D gene: TRBD2; CDR3 length: 15; J gene: TRBJ2-1; clone size: NA; CDR3 protein: CASSPGTSVYNEQFF; CDR3 DNA: TGTGCCAGCAGCCCCGGGACTAGCGTGTACAATGAGCAGTTCTTC
V gene: TRBV7-9; D gene: NA; CDR3 length: 13; J gene: TRBJ2-7; clone size: NA; CDR3 protein: CASSLGGVAEQYF; CDR3 DNA: TGTGCCAGCAGCTTAGGGGGGGTGGCCGAGCAGTACTTC
V gene: TRBV29-1; D gene: NA; CDR3 length: 14; J gene: TRBJ2-7; clone size: NA; CDR3 protein: CSVVGVSGLDEQYF; CDR3 DNA: TGCAGCGTTGTAGGGGTATCGGGACTCGACGAGCAGTACTTC
V gene: TRBV10-1; D gene: NA; CDR3 length: 14; J gene: TRBJ2-7; clone size: NA; CDR3 protein: CAGRTQLTTYEQYF; CDR3 DNA: TGCGCCGGTCGAACCCAATTGACTACCTACGAGCAGTACTTC
V gene: TRBV5-4; D gene: NA; CDR3 length: 15; J gene: TRBJ1-3; clone size: once; CDR3 protein: CASSLRTDLGNTIYF; CDR3 DNA: TGTGCCAGCAGCCTTCGGACAGACCTCGGAAACACCATATATTTT
V gene: TRBV4-1; D gene: NA; CDR3 length: 17; J gene: TRBJ1-6; clone size: few; CDR3 protein: CASSQYGGRERLSTLHF; CDR3 DNA: TGCGCCAGCAGCCAATATGGCGGCAGGGAACGCCTATCGACCCTCCACTTT
V gene: TRBV4-1; D gene: TRBD2; CDR3 length: 18; J gene: TRBJ2-5; clone size: NA; CDR3 protein: CASSQDGSGLGAQETQYF; CDR3 DNA: TGCGCCAGCAGCCAAGATGGCTCGGGACTAGGGGCGCAAGAGACCCAGTACTTC
V gene: TRBV11-3; D gene: NA; CDR3 length: 17; J gene: TRBJ2-1; clone size: NA; CDR3 protein: CASSFTTDSSSYNEQFF; CDR3 DNA: TGTGCCAGCAGCTTCACCACCGACTCAAGCTCCTACAATGAGCAGTTCTTC
V gene: TRBV18; D gene: NA; CDR3 length: 12; J gene: TRBJ2-2; clone size: NA; CDR3 protein: CASSAWTGELFF; CDR3 DNA: TGTGCCAGCTCAGCTTGGACTGGGGAGCTGTTTTTT
V gene: TRBV19; D gene: TRBD1; CDR3 length: 14; J gene: TRBJ1-2; clone size: NA; CDR3 protein: CASSIGGGTYGYTF; CDR3 DNA: TGTGCCAGTAGTATAGGAGGGGGCACCTATGGCTACACCTTC
V gene: TRBV5-4; D gene: NA; CDR3 length: 13; J gene: TRBJ2-5; clone size: few; CDR3 protein: CASSLQGTETQYF; CDR3 DNA: TGTGCCAGCAGCTTACAGGGAACAGAGACCCAGTACTTC
V gene: TRBV4-3; D gene: TRBD1; CDR3 length: 16; J gene: TRBJ2-7; clone size: NA; CDR3 protein: CASSQDPGQGLHEQYF; CDR3 DNA: TGCGCCAGCAGCCAAGACCCGGGACAGGGATTGCACGAGCAGTACTTC
V gene: TRBV2; D gene: NA; CDR3 length: 14; J gene: TRBJ1-1; clone size: NA; CDR3 protein: CASSEAQGWAEAFF; CDR3 DNA: TGTGCCAGCAGTGAAGCCCAGGGCTGGGCTGAAGCTTTCTTT
V gene: TRBV6-5; D gene: TRBD1; CDR3 length: 15; J gene: TRBJ1-4; clone size: NA; CDR3 protein: CAGSGTGVIGEKLFF; CDR3 DNA: TGTGCCGGCTCCGGGACAGGGGTTATTGGTGAAAAACTGTTTTTT
V gene: TRBV2; D gene: NA; CDR3 length: 14; J gene: TRBJ1-2; clone size: NA; CDR3 protein: CASSSDRYDYGYTF; CDR3 DNA: TGTGCCAGCAGTTCGGACAGATATGACTATGGCTACACCTTC
V gene: TRBV19; D gene: TRBD1; CDR3 length: 15; J gene: TRBJ2-7; clone size: NA; CDR3 protein: CASSIVTGGKYEQYF; CDR3 DNA: TGTGCCAGTAGTATAGTAACAGGGGGAAAGTACGAGCAGTACTTC
V gene: TRBV10-3; D gene: TRBD1; CDR3 length: 16; J gene: TRBJ1-2; clone size: NA; CDR3 protein: CAISESRTGRVDGYTF; CDR3 DNA: TGTGCCATCAGTGAGTCGAGGACAGGGCGGGTTGATGGCTACACCTTC
V gene: TRBV25-1; D gene: NA; CDR3 length: 16; J gene: TRBJ2-1; clone size: NA; CDR3 protein: CASGRSWRDSYNEQFF; CDR3 DNA: TGTGCCAGCGGCCGATCCTGGAGGGATTCCTACAATGAGCAGTTCTTC
V gene: TRBV2; D gene: NA; CDR3 length: 15; J gene: TRBJ1-6; clone size: NA; CDR3 protein: CASSFAGAYNSPLHF; CDR3 DNA: TGTGCCAGCAGTTTCGCCGGAGCCTATAATTCACCCCTCCACTTT
V gene: TRBV9; D gene: NA; CDR3 length: 16; J gene: TRBJ1-6; clone size: NA; CDR3 protein: CASERGDSSYNSPLHF; CDR3 DNA: TGTGCCAGCGAGCGGGGGGACTCCTCCTATAATTCACCCCTCCACTTT
V gene: TRBV6-6; D gene: NA; CDR3 length: 10; J gene: TRBJ1-1; clone size: NA; CDR3 protein: CASTGSEAFF; CDR3 DNA: TGTGCCAGCACCGGGTCCGAAGCTTTCTTT
V gene: TRBV20-1; D gene: TRBD1; CDR3 length: 11; J gene: TRBJ2-5; clone size: NA; CDR3 protein: CRTGARETQYF; CDR3 DNA: TGCAGGACAGGGGCGAGGGAGACCCAGTACTTC
V gene: TRBV9; D gene: TRBD2; CDR3 length: 17; J gene: TRBJ2-1; clone size: NA; CDR3 protein: CASGFRERGGSYNEQFF; CDR3 DNA: TGTGCCAGCGGTTTCCGGGAGCGGGGGGGCTCCTACAATGAGCAGTTCTTC
V gene: TRBV6-5; D gene: NA; CDR3 length: 14; J gene: TRBJ1-2; clone size: many; CDR3 protein: CASSQGRGNYGYTF; CDR3 DNA: TGTGCCAGCAGTCAGGGCAGGGGAAACTATGGCTACACCTTC
V gene: TRBV7-2; D gene: NA; CDR3 length: 17; J gene: TRBJ1-1; clone size: NA; CDR3 protein: CASSFVLTGWRNTEAFF; CDR3 DNA: TGTGCCAGCAGCTTCGTTCTCACAGGATGGAGGAACACTGAAGCTTTCTTT
V gene: TRBV30; D gene: NA; CDR3 length: 11; J gene: TRBJ2-7; clone size: NA; CDR3 protein: CAWSVLHEQYF; CDR3 DNA: TGTGCCTGGAGTGTACTTCACGAGCAGTACTTC
V gene: TRBV27; D gene: NA; CDR3 length: 19; J gene: TRBJ2-6; clone size: NA; CDR3 protein: CASSLRPDRLSSGANVLTF; CDR3 DNA: TGTGCCAGCAGTTTACGCCCGGACAGACTAAGCTCTGGGGCCAACGTCCTGACTTTC
V gene: TRBV9; D gene: TRBD1; CDR3 length: 16; J gene: TRBJ1-1; clone size: NA; CDR3 protein: CASSGGQGGLGTEAFF; CDR3 DNA: TGTGCCAGCAGCGGTGGACAGGGGGGGTTGGGCACTGAAGCTTTCTTT
V gene: TRBV3-1/TRBV3-2; D gene: NA; CDR3 length: 12; J gene: TRBJ1-2; clone size: NA; CDR3 protein: CASSQQEYGYTF; CDR3 DNA: TGTGCCAGCAGCCAGCAGGAATATGGCTACACCTTC
V gene: TRBV3-1/TRBV3-2; D gene: NA; CDR3 length: 17; J gene: TRBJ2-2; clone size: few; CDR3 protein: CASSQGAVRGRTGELFF; CDR3 DNA: TGTGCCAGCAGCCAAGGAGCGGTCAGGGGACGGACCGGGGAGCTGTTTTTT
V gene: TRBV19; D gene: NA; CDR3 length: 15; J gene: TRBJ1-3; clone size: NA; CDR3 protein: CASSAPTSSGNTIYF; CDR3 DNA: TGTGCCAGTAGTGCGCCGACAAGCTCTGGAAACACCATATATTTT
V gene: TRBV9; D gene: TRBD1; CDR3 length: 14; J gene: TRBJ2-2; clone size: NA; CDR3 protein: CASGRTGGAGELFF; CDR3 DNA: TGTGCCAGCGGCCGGACAGGGGGTGCCGGGGAGCTGTTTTTT
V gene: TRBV12-5; D gene: NA; CDR3 length: 14; J gene: TRBJ1-1; clone size: NA; CDR3 protein: CASGTGPGGTEAFF; CDR3 DNA: TGTGCTAGTGGCACAGGTCCGGGAGGGACTGAAGCTTTCTTT
V gene: TRBV5-1; D gene: TRBD2; CDR3 length: 15; J gene: TRBJ2-5; clone size: NA; CDR3 protein: CASSLLAGVRETQYF; CDR3 DNA: TGCGCCAGCAGCCTACTAGCGGGGGTCAGGGAGACCCAGTACTTC
V gene: TRBV4-2; D gene: NA; CDR3 length: 15; J gene: TRBJ1-5; clone size: NA; CDR3 protein: CASSQEMGPDLPQHF; CDR3 DNA: TGTGCCAGCAGCCAAGAAATGGGGCCTGATCTGCCCCAGCATTTT
V gene: TRBV7-3; D gene: NA; CDR3 length: 18; J gene: TRBJ2-3; clone size: NA; CDR3 protein: CASSSSVNSWAPADTQYF; CDR3 DNA: TGTGCCAGCAGCTCTAGCGTTAATTCGTGGGCCCCTGCGGATACGCAGTATTTT
V gene: TRBV6-5; D gene: NA; CDR3 length: 13; J gene: TRBJ1-1; clone size: NA; CDR3 protein: CASRRQTNTEAFF; CDR3 DNA: TGTGCCAGCAGAAGACAGACGAACACTGAAGCTTTCTTT
V gene: TRBV3-1/TRBV3-2; D gene: TRBD1; CDR3 length: 15; J gene: TRBJ1-1; clone size: NA; CDR3 protein: CASSPGQGALIEAFF; CDR3 DNA: TGTGCCAGCAGCCCGGGACAGGGGGCGCTGATTGAAGCTTTCTTT
V gene: TRBV9; D gene: NA; CDR3 length: 12; J gene: TRBJ2-3; clone size: NA; CDR3 protein: CASSVAEDTQYF; CDR3 DNA: TGTGCCAGCAGCGTAGCTGAGGATACGCAGTATTTT
V gene: TRBV28; D gene: TRBD1; CDR3 length: 14; J gene: TRBJ1-6; clone size: once; CDR3 protein: CASTWGQWDSPLHF; CDR3 DNA: TGTGCCAGCACCTGGGGACAGTGGGATTCACCCCTCCACTTT
V gene: TRBV6-5; D gene: TRBD1; CDR3 length: 14; J gene: TRBJ2-7; clone size: once; CDR3 protein: CATTRGQGAYEQYF; CDR3 DNA: TGTGCCACCACCAGGGGACAGGGGGCATACGAGCAGTACTTC
V gene: TRBV6-5; D gene: TRBD2; CDR3 length: 14; J gene: TRBJ2-7; clone size: NA; CDR3 protein: CASSAGGRVYEQYF; CDR3 DNA: TGTGCCAGCAGCGCGGGGGGCCGGGTCTACGAGCAGTACTTC
V gene: TRBV7-3; D gene: NA; CDR3 length: 13; J gene: TRBJ2-7; clone size: few; CDR3 protein: CASSSYTSYEQYF; CDR3 DNA: TGTGCCAGCAGCTCCTACACTAGCTACGAGCAGTACTTC